The 28 T cell receptor beta chains reported below all come from one sample, sequenced in a study of blood T cells in healthy people across ages. Together with a sample-barcoded 5' primer, a J-beta primer mix was included in a second PCR lasting about 7 to 12 cycles. TCRdb used MiXCR to reprocess the 5' RACE reads, holding one entry per CDR3 protein. This sample yields approximately 940,000 distinct CDR3 sequences, of which under 50% are seen a single time; roughly 12% belongs to the top ten. Sequencing was performed on blood. The receptors derive from a young man in good health.

Of note for this clonotype: A junction end diverges from the germline sequence, so it may reflect a read error. This chain links TRBV3-1 with TRBJ2-4; the D gene is possibly TRBD1 (6 bases). CDR1 and CDR2 (germline): LGHDT, YNNKEL (reference sequence). The CDR3 has 15 amino acids. The CDR3, as DNA: TGTGCCAGCAGCCCGGGGACACTTACTCCCTACGAGCAGTACTTT. This gives the protein CASSPGTLTPYEQYF.

Comment on this clonotype: Just one base apart from a much larger clone, this may be a read error. The chain couples TRBV10-3 to TRBJ1-2; D not resolved. CDR1 is ENHRY, CDR2 SYGVKD, per germline. The CDR3 runs 13 residues. Trimming shortened V by 7 bases and J by 9 bases, and 18 bases separated the two germline ends. CDR3 amino acids: CAITQVLSNCYTF. The CDR3 DNA follows: TGTGCCATCACTCAGGTCCTGTCTAATTGCTACACCTTC.

This sequence joins TRBV5-1 and TRBJ1-1; D gene uncertain. Germline assignment: CDR1 SGHRS and CDR2 YFSETQ. Trimming pared 1 base from V and 3 bases from J, leaving 10 bases between. This CDR3 comprises 14 residues. CDR3 amino acids: CASSLRVVDTEAFF. DNA for the CDR3: TGCGCCAGCAGCTTGCGGGTAGTAGACACTGAAGCTTTCTTT.

Of note for this clonotype: This clone may be a read error of a much larger clone one base away. CDR3 residues: CASSYSLAGPSHNEQFF. As DNA, the CDR3 is TGTGCCAGCAGTTACTCACTAGCGGGACCCTCCCACAATGAGCAGTTCTTC. The chain combines TRBV6-2 or TRBV6-3 with TRBJ2-1, with TRBD2 identical over 10 bases. Germline CDR1 MNHEY, CDR2 SVGEGT. The CDR3 is 17 amino acids.

This clonotype showed up just a few times. The rearrangement uses TRBV3-1 and TRBJ2-3; 12 nucleotides line up with TRBD2. V shed 1 base and J 3 bases; nucleotides not matched to a gene: 2. The CDR3 contains 16 residues. CDR1 is LGHDT and CDR2 is YNNKEL in the germline V gene (reference sequence). The CDR3 region has the DNA TGTGCCAGCAGCCAAGTCACTAGCGGGGGGACAGATACGCAGTATTTT. Protein sequence: CASSQVTSGGTDTQYF.

About this clonotype itself: A read error may produce the germline difference seen at one junction end. The V gene is TRBV5-1, the J gene TRBJ2-4; TRBD1 or TRBD2 may be the D gene (5 bases each). This CDR3 contains 16 residues. CDR1 is SGHRS, CDR2 YFSETQ, per germline. The CDR3 DNA reads TGCACCAGCAGCTTTCCCGGGACGGAAGCCAAAAACATTCAGTACTTC. This translates into CTSSFPGTEAKNIQYF.

The V gene is TRBV13, the J gene TRBJ2-2, with TRBD2 as a possible D gene (5 bases). Germline V CDR1 and CDR2: PRHDT, FYEKMQ (reference sequence). The V end was cut by 4 bases, the J end by 4 bases, with 10 bases between. There are 14 residues in the CDR3. The CDR3: CASSSTSRTGELFF. CDR3 coding DNA: TGTGCCAGCAGCTCAACTAGTCGCACCGGGGAGCTGTTTTTT.

The J gene is TRBJ2-7, the V gene TRBV4-2; TRBD1 matches at 7 bases. This CDR3 spans 15 amino acids. V was pared by 4 bases and J by 5 bases, with 11 bases of the junction left unmatched. CDR1 LGHNA and CDR2 YNFKEQ come from the germline V gene. In DNA, the CDR3 is TGTGCCAGCAGCCCGAGGACAGGTTTAGTCAACGAGCAGTACTTC. Translated: CASSPRTGLVNEQYF.

The chain recombines TRBV12-3 or TRBV12-4 with TRBJ2-1; D is possibly TRBD1 or TRBD2 (6 bases each). Deletions cut 3 bases from V and 5 bases from J, with 14 bases between. The length of the CDR3 is 15 residues. CDR3 DNA: TGTGCCAGCAGTTTCTGGGGGGCGAGACACAATGAGCAGTTCTTC. This codes for CASSFWGARHNEQFF.

The chain has TRBV20-1 and TRBJ2-4; TRBD1 might be the D (5 bases). The J call may be incorrect, as the DNA end agrees better with TRBJ2-5. The CDR3 sequence is 15 residues long. Germline V gene sequence: CDR1 DFQATT, CDR2 SNEGSKA (reference sequence). As DNA, the CDR3 is TGCAGTGCTAGGAGTGGGGCCACCCTCCAAGAGACCCAGTACTTC. Its protein is CSARSGATLQETQYF.

This clonotype came up a few times. This chain links TRBV27 with TRBJ2-7; either TRBD1 or TRBD2 may supply D (5 bases each). Germline CDR1 is MNHEY and CDR2 is SMNVEV (reference sequence). CDR3 length: 16 amino acids. Trimming cost V 5 bases and J 2 bases, with 19 bases left between them. CDR3 protein: CASSMPTGRKAYEQYF. DNA for the CDR3: TGTGCCAGCAGTATGCCCACGGGACGAAAGGCCTACGAGCAGTACTTC.

This clonotype occurred a few times. This chain connects TRBV28 to TRBJ2-7, with 7 nucleotides matching TRBD1. The V gene end was trimmed by 4 bases and the J gene end by 3 bases; junction bases not matched to a gene: 9. CDR3 length: 15 amino acids. Germline assignment: CDR1 MDHEN and CDR2 SYDVKM. CDR3 residues: CASSSQTGKFYEQYF. The CDR3 coding sequence is TGTGCCAGCAGTTCCCAGACAGGGAAGTTCTACGAGCAGTACTTC.

The rearrangement links TRBV2 to TRBJ2-5, with TRBD1 as a possible D gene (6 bases). Deletions cut 6 bases from V and 0 bases from J, with 11 bases between. There are 14 residues in the CDR3. Germline V lookup: CDR1 SNHLY, CDR2 FYNNEI. The CDR3 DNA is TGTGCCAGCAGCACGGACAGCTACCAAGAGACCCAGTACTTC. It codes for CASSTDSYQETQYF. The full variable domain, rest sourced from reference TRBV2 and TRBJ2-5, is EPEVTQTPSHQVTQMGQEVILRCVPISNHLYFYWYRQILGQKVEFLVSFYNNEISEKSEIFDDQFSVERPDGSNFTLKIRSTKLEDSAMYFCASSTDSYQETQYFGPGTRLLVL.

The V call is TRBV10-3, the J call TRBJ2-5; D is perhaps TRBD2 (6 bases). Germline CDR1 and CDR2: ENHRY and SYGVKD. The CDR3 has 15 residues. Trimming took off 10 bases at V and 0 bases at J, with 18 bases between the two ends. The CDR3 DNA is TGTGCCACCCGGTTAAGTAGCGGATACCAAGAGACCCAGTACTTC. Protein product: CATRLSSGYQETQYF.

This rearrangement joins TRBV3-1 to TRBJ1-1; D is unclear. The CDR3 runs to 14 residues. V was trimmed by 1 base and J by 7 bases, leaving 13 bases between them. CDR1 and CDR2 (germline): LGHDT, YNNKEL (reference sequence). The CDR3 loop is CASSQGPETSEAFF. The CDR3 DNA reads TGTGCCAGCAGCCAAGGGCCTGAGACCAGTGAAGCTTTCTTT.

The chain uses TRBV29-1 and TRBJ2-3, with a tentative D call TRBD1 (5 bases). Germline assignment: CDR1 SQVTM and CDR2 ANQGSEA. The CDR3 length is 15 residues. Trimming cost V 1 base and J 2 bases, with 13 bases left between them. CDR3 region: CSVEAGQFLTDTQYF. The CDR3 DNA reads as TGCAGCGTTGAAGCAGGGCAGTTTCTCACAGATACGCAGTATTTT.

CDR3 sequence reads: CASSSTSGTTDTQYF. CDR3 DNA: TGTGCCAGCAGCTCGACTAGCGGGACGACAGATACGCAGTATTTT. The J gene is TRBJ2-3, the V gene TRBV7-9; 11 bases map to TRBD2. CDR1 and CDR2 (germline): SEHNR, FQNEAQ (reference sequence). This CDR3 has 15 residues. V trimming: 4 bases; J trimming: 3 bases; junction bases outside the gene matches: 3.

The V and J genes are TRBV6-5 and TRBJ2-7, with 12 positions matching TRBD1. V lost 7 bases to trimming and J lost 6 bases; unmatched junction nucleotides: 10. Per the germline V gene, CDR1 is MNHEY and CDR2 is SVGAGI. There are 15 residues in the CDR3. For the CDR3, the DNA is TGTGCCAGCACTCAACCGGGACAGGGGGCTGGCGAGCAGTACTTC. This translates into CASTQPGQGAGEQYF.

This chain links TRBV20-1 with TRBJ1-6; D is uncertain. CDR1 and CDR2 (germline): DFQATT, SNEGSKA (reference sequence). This CDR3 is built from 13 residues. Trimming removed 6 bases from V and 0 bases from J, with 6 bases in between. CDR3 loop: CSASSSYNSPLHF. The CDR3 DNA reads as TGCAGTGCCTCGAGCTCCTATAATTCACCCCTCCACTTT.

The V and J genes are TRBV27 and TRBJ2-7; D might be TRBD1 or TRBD2, each matching 6 bases. Germline lookup yields CDR1 MNHEY and CDR2 SMNVEV (reference sequence). V gave up 5 bases and J gave up 4 bases, with 15 bases separating them. This CDR3 spans 14 amino acids. DNA for the CDR3: TGTGCCAGCAGTCAAGGGGGGCGCGGGTACGAGCAGTACTTC. Its protein is CASSQGGRGYEQYF.

In this sample, this clonotype turned up many times. The rearrangement joins TRBV5-1 to TRBJ2-3; D unclear. V gave up 0 bases and J gave up 6 bases, with 5 bases separating them. Germline V gene data show CDR1 as SGHRS and CDR2 as YFSETQ. The CDR3 sequence is 12 residues long. CDR3 nucleotides: TGCGCCAGCAGCTTGGCGCCTGATACGCAGTATTTT. Its translation: CASSLAPDTQYF.

This clonotype appeared once. The chain is built from TRBV12-3 or TRBV12-4 and TRBJ2-1; 11 nucleotides agree with TRBD2. J was trimmed by 7 bases and V by 6 bases; bases with no gene match: 5. This CDR3 has 14 amino acids. CDR3 sequence reads: CASRRSGGANEQFF. Here the CDR3 DNA reads TGTGCCAGCAGGCGTAGCGGGGGGGCGAATGAGCAGTTCTTC.

V is TRBV12-3 or TRBV12-4 and J is TRBJ1-1; D unclear. The V end lost 3 bases, the J end lost 3 bases, and 14 bases lay between the germline ends. The CDR3 runs 15 residues. The CDR3 loop reads CASSFGRPMDTEAFF. For the CDR3, the DNA is TGTGCCAGCAGTTTTGGGCGGCCTATGGACACTGAAGCTTTCTTT.

The V and J genes are TRBV29-1 and TRBJ2-7, with D hard to call. The CDR3 consists of 14 residues. The germline V gene encodes CDR1 SQVTM and CDR2 ANQGSEA. In DNA, the CDR3 is TGCCGCACCCCGGGCGAACGGTTCACCGGCGAGCAGTACTTC. Translation: CRTPGERFTGEQYF.

The chain couples TRBV5-1 to TRBJ1-1; D unresolved. This CDR3 region has 14 residues. Germline CDR1 is SGHRS and CDR2 is YFSETQ. The V end lost 3 bases, the J end lost 0 bases, and 9 bases lay between the germline ends. The CDR3: CASSSSGLNTEAFF. DNA of the CDR3: TGCGCCAGCAGCTCCTCAGGCTTGAACACTGAAGCTTTCTTT. The full variable domain, completed using reference TRBV5-1 and TRBJ1-1, is KAGVTQTPRYLIKTRGQQVTLSCSPISGHRSVSWYQQTPGQGLQFLFEYFSETQRNKGNFPGRFSGRQFSNSRSEMNVSTLELGDSALYLCASSSSGLNTEAFFGQGTRLTVV.

This chain joins TRBV5-5 and TRBJ2-7; 7 bases match TRBD1. Losses at the gene ends were 0 bases for V and 4 bases for J; bases not matched to a gene: 4. Germline lookup yields CDR1 SGHKS and CDR2 YYEKEE (reference sequence). The CDR3 is made up of 14 amino acids. The DNA for the CDR3 is TGTGCCAGCAGCTTGGATGCAGGGGGTTACGAGCAGTACTTC. Protein product: CASSLDAGGYEQYF.

The chain combines TRBV7-9 with TRBJ1-1; D ambiguous. CDR1 SEHNR and CDR2 FQNEAQ come from the germline V gene (reference sequence). V gave up 5 bases and J gave up 4 bases, with 11 bases separating them. CDR3 size: 13 residues. DNA for the CDR3: TGTGCCAGCAGCCGTCCAGGCGCCACTGAAGCTTTCTTT. Protein: CASSRPGATEAFF.

As concerns this clonotype: A junction end diverges from the germline sequence, so it may reflect a read error. The chain combines TRBV2 with TRBJ2-4; 8 bases align to TRBD1. The J call could be wrong; TRBJ2-7 is a better fit for the DNA end. The germline V gene has CDR1 SNHLY and CDR2 FYNNEI. The CDR3 covers 12 residues. CDR3 DNA: TGTGTCAGCAGGACAGGGTGGTACGAGCAGTACTTC. This gives the protein CVSRTGWYEQYF.